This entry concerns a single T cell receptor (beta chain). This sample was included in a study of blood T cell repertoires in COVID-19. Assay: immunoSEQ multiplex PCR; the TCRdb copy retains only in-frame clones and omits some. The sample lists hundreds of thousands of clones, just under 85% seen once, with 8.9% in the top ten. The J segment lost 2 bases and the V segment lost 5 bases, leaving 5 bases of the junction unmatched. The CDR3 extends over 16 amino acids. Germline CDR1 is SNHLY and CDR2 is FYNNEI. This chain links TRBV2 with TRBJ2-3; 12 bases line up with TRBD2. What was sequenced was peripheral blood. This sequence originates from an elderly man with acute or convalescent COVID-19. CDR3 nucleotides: TGTGCCAGCAGTACGACTAGCGGGGGATTCACAGATACGCAGTATTTT. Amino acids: CASSTTSGGFTDTQYF.